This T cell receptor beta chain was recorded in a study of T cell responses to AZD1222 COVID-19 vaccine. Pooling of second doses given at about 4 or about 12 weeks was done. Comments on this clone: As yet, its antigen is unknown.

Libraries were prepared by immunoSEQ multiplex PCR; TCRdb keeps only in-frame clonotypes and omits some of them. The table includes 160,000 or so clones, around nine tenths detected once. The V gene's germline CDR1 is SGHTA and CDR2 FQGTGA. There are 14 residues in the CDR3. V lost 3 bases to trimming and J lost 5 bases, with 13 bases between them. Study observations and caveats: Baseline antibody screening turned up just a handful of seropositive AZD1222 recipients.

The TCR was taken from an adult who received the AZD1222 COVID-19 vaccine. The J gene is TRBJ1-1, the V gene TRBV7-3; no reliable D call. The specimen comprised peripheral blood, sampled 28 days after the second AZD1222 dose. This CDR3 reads CASSFSGSGTEAFF. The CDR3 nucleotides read TGTGCCAGCAGCTTTTCGGGGTCCGGAACTGAAGCTTTCTTT. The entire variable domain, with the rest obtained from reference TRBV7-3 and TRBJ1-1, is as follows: GAGVSQTPSNKVTEKGKYVELRCDPISGHTALYWYRQSLGQGPEFLIYFQGTGAADDSGLPNDRFFAVRPEGSVSTLKIQRTERGDSAVYLCASSFSGSGTEAFFGQGTRLTVV.